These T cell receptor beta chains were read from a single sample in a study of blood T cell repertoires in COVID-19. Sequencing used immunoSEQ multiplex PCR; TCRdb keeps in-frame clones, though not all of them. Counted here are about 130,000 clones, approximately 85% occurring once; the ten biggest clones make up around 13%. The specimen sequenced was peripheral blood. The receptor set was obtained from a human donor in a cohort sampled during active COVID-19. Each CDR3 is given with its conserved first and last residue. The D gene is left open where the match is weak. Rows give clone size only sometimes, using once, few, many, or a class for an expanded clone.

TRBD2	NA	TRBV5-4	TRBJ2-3	TGTGCCAGCAGCGGAGCGGGGGGCGGCACAGATACGCAGTATTTT	CASSGAGGGTDTQYF
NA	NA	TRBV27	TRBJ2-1	TGTGCCAGCAGAAGAGCCTACCTTCCCTACAATGAGCAGTTCTTC	CASRRAYLPYNEQFF
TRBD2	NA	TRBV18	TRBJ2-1	TGTGCCAGCTCAGTCAGCGGGGGGTTTTCCAATGAGCAGTTCTTC	CASSVSGGFSNEQFF
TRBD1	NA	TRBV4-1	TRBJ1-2	TGCGCCAGCAGCACTGACAGGGGGTTTGGTATAGGCTACACCTTC	CASSTDRGFGIGYTF
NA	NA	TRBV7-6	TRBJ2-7	TGTGCCAGCAGCTTAGCTGAGACTGGGACTGCTGCCTCCTACGAGCAGTACTTC	CASSLAETGTAASYEQYF
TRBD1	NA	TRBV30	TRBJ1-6	TGTGCCTATACATTACCCGGACAGGGGCACTATTCACCCCTCCACTTT	CAYTLPGQGHYSPLHF
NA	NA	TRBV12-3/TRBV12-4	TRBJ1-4	TGTGCCAGCAGCCAGACACACGTTGAAAAACTGTTTTTT	CASSQTHVEKLFF
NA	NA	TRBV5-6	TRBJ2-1	TGTGCCAGCAGCTCATATTCTAGCGTCTTCTACAATGAGCAGTTCTTC	CASSSYSSVFYNEQFF
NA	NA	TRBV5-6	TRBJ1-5	TGTGCCAGCAGTTCGCAGGGGTTTAGCAATCAGCCCCAGCATTTT	CASSSQGFSNQPQHF
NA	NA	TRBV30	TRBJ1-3	TGTGCCTGGAGTGTTTTGGGGCTTGGAAACACCATATATTTT	CAWSVLGLGNTIYF
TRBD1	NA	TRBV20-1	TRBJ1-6	TGCAGTGCTAGTGATCTCCAGGGGGGACATAATTCACCCCTCCACTTT	CSASDLQGGHNSPLHF
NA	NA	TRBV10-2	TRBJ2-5	TGCGCCACCCGAGAGATCGGTAGTAGGGGTGGTGAGACCCAGTACTTC	CATREIGSRGGETQYF
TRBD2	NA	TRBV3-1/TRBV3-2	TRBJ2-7	TGTGCCAGCAGCCAGGGGGGGACCTACGAGCAGTACTTC	CASSQGGTYEQYF
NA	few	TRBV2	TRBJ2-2	TGTGCCAGCAAGGGAGGTATAGCCGGGGAGCTGTTTTTT	CASKGGIAGELFF
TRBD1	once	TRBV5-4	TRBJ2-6	TGTGCCAGCAGCCACCTGACAGGGATTGAACACCTCTCTGGGGCCAACGTCCTGACTTTC	CASSHLTGIEHLSGANVLTF